This TCR beta chain was captured by sequencing in a study of shared clonotypes between healthy human individuals. Germline V gives CDR1 SGHNT, CDR2 YYREEE (reference sequence). V lost 0 bases to trimming and J lost 8 bases; unmatched junction nucleotides: 5. This CDR3 spans 14 amino acids. Study results and caveats: Sequencing depth was a factor that was expected to affect clonotype sharing among donors. Some clonotypes were shared by all four sorted-subset donors, while others were not shared. The non-shared ones had lower generation probabilities than the shared ones.

The assay was carried out at the deep level. Clones were sequenced by immunoSEQ multiplex PCR, and TCRdb holds only the in-frame ones, with some missing. Counted here are some 1,100,000 clones, about 84% occurring once; the ten biggest clones make up more than 0.5%. Note on this clone: Its antigen is undetermined.

Sequenced material: memory CD4+ T cells from PBMCs. As for subset: CD45RA-negative fraction. The chain joins TRBV5-4 to TRBJ1-2; TRBD1 agrees at 9 bases. The TCR comes from a young man in good health. Some clones in this sample may be carry-over from other donors' samples. CDR3 residues: CASSLEGTGRGYTF. The CDR3 nucleotides are TGTGCCAGCAGCTTGGAGGGGACAGGGCGCGGCTACACCTTC.